The 17 T cell receptor beta chains listed next were all sequenced from one sample in a study of monozygotic twins with inflammatory bowel disease. With the 5' RACE reads reprocessed, TCRdb shows one record per CDR3 protein and no DNA. The ten top clones account for 2.8%, within a sample of about 160,000 distinct CDR3 sequences. Source material: blood. The source of these receptors is a human donor with ulcerative colitis or Crohn's disease, or a healthy co-twin of an affected twin (not recorded which).

This chain joins TRBV5-5 and TRBJ1-6; TCRdb gives TRBD1 as the D gene, but with no DNA this cannot be confirmed. The CDR3 is made up of 14 amino acids. CDR1 and CDR2 (germline): SGHKS, YYEKEE (reference sequence). CDR3 loop: CASSQMGGNSPLHF.

The CDR3 region is CASSLNGAYEQYF. V usage is TRBV7-9 and J usage is TRBJ2-7. The CDR3 covers 13 residues. Germline CDR1 reads SEHNR; CDR2 reads FQNEAQ (reference sequence).

The CDR3 sequence is CASKRTGSEKLFF. The chain recombines TRBV27 with TRBJ1-4; without DNA, the TCRdb call of TRBD1 cannot be checked. Germline V lookup: CDR1 MNHEY, CDR2 SMNVEV (reference sequence). The CDR3 is 13 residues long.

This sequence joins TRBV20-1 and TRBJ1-1; TCRdb outputs TRBD1, but without DNA this stays unchecked. Germline values: CDR1 DFQATT, CDR2 SNEGSKA (reference sequence). The length of the CDR3 is 18 residues. The chain's CDR3 is CSAPHVNLWAGVATEAFF.

The V gene is TRBV14, the J gene TRBJ1-2; the D gene TCRdb calls, TRBD1, cannot be checked with no DNA. This CDR3 region has 14 residues. Germline assignment: CDR1 SGHDN and CDR2 FVKESK. The CDR3 sequence is CASSRTQGIYGYTF.

The chain combines TRBV4-1 with TRBJ2-3; absent DNA, TCRdb's TRBD1 call cannot be checked. There are 14 residues in the CDR3. Germline V CDR1 and CDR2: MGHRA, YSYEKL. CDR3 region: CASSLRTIADTQYF.

V usage is TRBV6-1 and J usage is TRBJ2-1; absent DNA, TCRdb's TRBD1 call cannot be checked. Germline assignment: CDR1 MNHNS and CDR2 SASEGT. The CDR3 is made up of 15 amino acids. CDR3 loop: CASSDRGPIYNEQFF.

The chain recombines TRBV20-1 with TRBJ2-7. Germline-derived CDR1 and CDR2 are DFQATT and SNEGSKA (reference sequence). The CDR3 consists of 14 residues. The CDR3 reads CSARVRSTAYEQYF.

The gene calls are TRBV2 and TRBJ1-2. CDR1 and CDR2 from the germline V gene are SNHLY and FYNNEI. The CDR3 runs to 14 residues. CDR3 sequence: CATRPAIANYGYTF.

V gene TRBV6-5 combines with J gene TRBJ2-1; absent DNA, TCRdb's TRBD1 call cannot be checked. Germline CDR1 MNHEY, CDR2 SVGAGI. The CDR3 covers 12 residues. CDR3: CASSPGPPEQFF.

This chain uses TRBV6-5 with TRBJ2-5; TCRdb's D call, TRBD1, is unchecked because there is no DNA. The CDR3 extends over 15 amino acids. Germline CDR1 is MNHEY and CDR2 is SVGAGI. CDR3 amino acids: CASSYSTGGQETQYF.

This rearrangement joins TRBV5-1 to TRBJ1-1; TCRdb's D call, TRBD1, is unchecked because there is no DNA. Germline V gene lookup returns CDR1 SGHRS and CDR2 YFSETQ. This CDR3 contains 15 residues. CDR3 sequence: CASSLYRGPNTEAFF. The full variable domain, rest sourced from reference TRBV5-1 and TRBJ1-1, is KAGVTQTPRYLIKTRGQQVTLSCSPISGHRSVSWYQQTPGQGLQFLFEYFSETQRNKGNFPGRFSGRQFSNSRSEMNVSTLELGDSALYLCASSLYRGPNTEAFFGQGTRLTVV.

The CDR3 loop is CASSFENPYGYTF. The genes are TRBV7-9 and TRBJ1-2. CDR1 and CDR2 from the germline V gene are SEHNR and FQNEAQ (reference sequence). The length of the CDR3 is 13 residues.

The chain has TRBV30 and TRBJ1-5. Germline loops: CDR1 GTSNPN, CDR2 SVGIG (reference sequence). CDR3 length equals 14 residues. CDR3 loop: CAWSHGSGNQPQHF. Full variable domain (missing parts from reference TRBV30 and TRBJ1-5): SQTIHQWPATLVQPVGSPLSLECTVEGTSNPNLYWYRQAAGRGLQLLFYSVGIGQISSEVPQNLSASRPQDRQFILSSKKLLLSDSGFYLCAWSHGSGNQPQHFGDGTRLSIL.

The chain joins TRBV12-3 or TRBV12-4 to TRBJ1-1; the TCRdb call, TRBD1, lacks DNA for checking. The CDR3 is made up of 14 amino acids. This chain's CDR3 is CASSWRTGNTEAFF.

The J gene is TRBJ2-2, the V gene TRBV5-6. This CDR3 region has 14 residues. Germline CDR1 reads SGHDT; CDR2 reads YYEEEE. CDR3 in amino acids: CASSLRVSTGELFF.

The V call is TRBV11-1, the J call TRBJ1-4; absent DNA, TCRdb's TRBD1 call cannot be checked. The CDR3 contains 18 residues. From germline, CDR1 is SGHAT and CDR2 FQDESV (reference sequence). The CDR3 protein is CASSLARAGRVTNEKLFF.